This TCR beta chain was sequenced in a study of blood T cell repertoires in COVID-19. Study-wide context: The cDNA or gDNA used as material had been derived from T cells, B-cell-depleted T cells, or PBMCs.

Assay: immunoSEQ multiplex PCR; the TCRdb copy retains only in-frame clones and omits some. The sample comprises 250,000 to 300,000 clones, 85% to 90% of which are singletons, and about 16% rests with the top ten. V lost 0 bases, J lost 4 bases, and 4 bases stayed unmatched. Germline V lookup: CDR1 SGHDT, CDR2 YYEEEE. The CDR3 length is 15 residues. Individuals aged 18 to 89 years were recruited from about two dozen US areas. This receptor was taken from a young man who had recovered from COVID-19. Sequenced: PBMCs or T cells enriched from blood (not recorded which). The rearrangement uses TRBV5-6 and TRBJ1-5, with 7 bases lining up with TRBD1. The CDR3 region is CASSLGGTENQPQHF. DNA for the CDR3: TGTGCCAGCAGCTTGGGGGGGACAGAGAATCAGCCCCAGCATTTT.